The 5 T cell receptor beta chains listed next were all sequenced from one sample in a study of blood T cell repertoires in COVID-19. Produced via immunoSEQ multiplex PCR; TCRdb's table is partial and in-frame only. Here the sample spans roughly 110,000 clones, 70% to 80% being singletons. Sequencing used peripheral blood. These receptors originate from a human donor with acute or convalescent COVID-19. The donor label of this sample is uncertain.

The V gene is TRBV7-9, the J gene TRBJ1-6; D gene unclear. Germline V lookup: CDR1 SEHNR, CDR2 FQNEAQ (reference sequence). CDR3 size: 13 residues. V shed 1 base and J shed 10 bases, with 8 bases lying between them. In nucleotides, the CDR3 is TGTGCCAGCAGCTTAGTGTCAGTCTCACCCCTCCACTTT. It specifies CASSLVSVSPLHF.

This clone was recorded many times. As DNA, the CDR3 is TGTGCCATCAGTGGAGGGTTGAAGAACACTGAAGCTTTCTTT. Translation gives CAISGGLKNTEAFF. The V gene is TRBV10-3, the J gene TRBJ1-1; D is unclear. Germline loops: CDR1 ENHRY, CDR2 SYGVKD. This CDR3 has 14 amino acids. V was cut by 4 bases and J by 1 base, with 10 bases left in between.

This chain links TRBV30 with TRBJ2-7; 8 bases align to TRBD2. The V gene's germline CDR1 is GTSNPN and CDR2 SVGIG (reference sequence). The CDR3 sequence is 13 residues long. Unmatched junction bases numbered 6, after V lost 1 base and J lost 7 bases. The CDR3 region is CAWSAGGLKEQYF. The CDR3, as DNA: TGTGCCTGGAGTGCGGGGGGGTTGAAAGAGCAGTACTTC.

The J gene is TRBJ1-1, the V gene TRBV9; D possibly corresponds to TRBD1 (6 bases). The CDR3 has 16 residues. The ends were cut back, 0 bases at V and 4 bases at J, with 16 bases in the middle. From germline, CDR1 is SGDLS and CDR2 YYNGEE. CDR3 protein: CASSVAPGAQSTEAFF. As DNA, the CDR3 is TGTGCCAGCAGCGTAGCACCAGGGGCACAAAGCACTGAAGCTTTCTTT.

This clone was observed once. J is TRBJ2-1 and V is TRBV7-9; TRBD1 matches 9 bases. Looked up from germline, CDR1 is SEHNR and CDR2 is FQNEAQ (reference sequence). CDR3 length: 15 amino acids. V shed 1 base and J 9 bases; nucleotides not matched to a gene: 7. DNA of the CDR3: TGTGCCAGCAGCTTAGTACAGGGGGCGCCGGGTGAGCAGTTCTTC. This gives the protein CASSLVQGAPGEQFF.